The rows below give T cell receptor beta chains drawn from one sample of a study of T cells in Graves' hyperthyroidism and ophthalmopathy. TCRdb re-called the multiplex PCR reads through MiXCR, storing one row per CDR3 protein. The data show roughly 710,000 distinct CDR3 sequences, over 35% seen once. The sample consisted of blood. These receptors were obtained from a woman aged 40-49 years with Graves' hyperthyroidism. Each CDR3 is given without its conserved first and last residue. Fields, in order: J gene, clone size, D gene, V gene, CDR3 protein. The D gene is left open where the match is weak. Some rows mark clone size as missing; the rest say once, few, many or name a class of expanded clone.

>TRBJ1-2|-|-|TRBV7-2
ASSSQSRVQDYGYT
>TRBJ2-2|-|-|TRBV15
ATSRRQAGANVLTFGAGTGELF
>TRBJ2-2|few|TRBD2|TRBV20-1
SAILAGLNTGELF
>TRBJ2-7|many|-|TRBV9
ASSVEGIRDEQY
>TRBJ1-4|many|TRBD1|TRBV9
ASSVERTGGDEKLF
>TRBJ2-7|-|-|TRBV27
ASAGTLTYEQY
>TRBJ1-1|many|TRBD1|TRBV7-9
ASSSRDSFKAF
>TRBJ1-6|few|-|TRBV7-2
ASSQGGRHNSPLH
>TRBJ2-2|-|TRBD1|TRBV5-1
ASSLAGQGAGTGELF
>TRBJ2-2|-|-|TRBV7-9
ASSQVVGEWPSGELF
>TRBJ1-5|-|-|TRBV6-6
ASSDRRGGNQPQH
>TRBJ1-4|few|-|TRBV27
ASSFRRTNEKLF
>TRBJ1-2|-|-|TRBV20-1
SARPRGVGFVYGYT
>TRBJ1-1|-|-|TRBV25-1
ASSPLLGDLSMNTEAF
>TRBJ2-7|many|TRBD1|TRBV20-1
SATPGQGLEQY
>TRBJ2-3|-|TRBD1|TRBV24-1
ATRTGTGHTDTQY
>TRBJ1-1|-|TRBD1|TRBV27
ASSFSTGRTEAF
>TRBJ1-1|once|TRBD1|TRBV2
ASAGDSLDTEAF
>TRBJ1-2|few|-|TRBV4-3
ASSQDLWDVGGGYT
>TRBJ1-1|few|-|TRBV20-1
SAPPQGGTEAF
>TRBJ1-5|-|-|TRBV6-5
ASSEALSRPQH
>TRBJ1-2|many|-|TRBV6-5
ASSYNPGAGYGYT
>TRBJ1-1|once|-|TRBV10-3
AISERAGTEAF
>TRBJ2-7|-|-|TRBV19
ASSMSTEPYYEQY
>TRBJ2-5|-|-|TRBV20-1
SASIGLYVETQY
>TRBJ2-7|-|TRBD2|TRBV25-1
ASSRDSGRGDYEQY
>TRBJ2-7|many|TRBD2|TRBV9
ASSESGGPEQY
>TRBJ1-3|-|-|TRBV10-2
ASSPRSDSSGNTIY
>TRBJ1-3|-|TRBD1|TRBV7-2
ASSSGQGSAGNTIY
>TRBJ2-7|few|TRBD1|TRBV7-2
ASSGMGQGANEQY
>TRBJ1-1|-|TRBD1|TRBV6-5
ASSYNGRGTEAF
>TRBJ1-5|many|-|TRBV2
ASSRESYSNQPQH
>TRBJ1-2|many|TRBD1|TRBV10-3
AITRTGENYGYT
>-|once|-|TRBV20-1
SARSRIQY
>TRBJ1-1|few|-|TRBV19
ASRDAAEAF
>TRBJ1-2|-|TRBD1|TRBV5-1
ASSQDEGTGEGYGYT
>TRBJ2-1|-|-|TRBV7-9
ASSFLSGEQF
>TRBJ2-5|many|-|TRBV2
ASRKPDYQETQY
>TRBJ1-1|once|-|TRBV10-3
AISEPMNTEAF
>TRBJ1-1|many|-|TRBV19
ASSIVRYMNTEAF
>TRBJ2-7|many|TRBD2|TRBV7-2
ASSFYAGGPNYEQY
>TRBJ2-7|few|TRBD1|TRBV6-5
ASSYSGQGSHEQY
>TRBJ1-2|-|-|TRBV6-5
ASRKVNYGYT
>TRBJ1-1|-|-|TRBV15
ATSSASIHTEAF
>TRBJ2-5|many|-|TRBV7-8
ASSSRPGERETQY
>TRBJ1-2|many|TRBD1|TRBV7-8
ASSLSPGQGIGYT
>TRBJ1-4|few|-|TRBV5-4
ASSLIPISRKLF
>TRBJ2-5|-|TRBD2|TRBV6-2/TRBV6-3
ASSTAGSGRARQETQY
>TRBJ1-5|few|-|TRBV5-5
ASSLESGDNQPQH
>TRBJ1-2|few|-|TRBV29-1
SVDRNLIYGYT
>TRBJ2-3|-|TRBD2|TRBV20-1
SARDGGGVTDTQY
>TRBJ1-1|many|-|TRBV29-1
SAYPRGGNTEAF
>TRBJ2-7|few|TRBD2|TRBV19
ASSATTSGYEQY
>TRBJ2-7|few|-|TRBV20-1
SARLGQRPTYEQY
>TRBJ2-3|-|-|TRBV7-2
ASSFGGEPRDTQY
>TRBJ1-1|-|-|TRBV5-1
ASRDTGISAF
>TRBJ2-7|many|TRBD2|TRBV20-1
SAIYSGSYEQY
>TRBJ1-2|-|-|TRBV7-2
ASSYSGYRAGTDYGYT
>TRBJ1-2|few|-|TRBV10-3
AISERDARDGYT